This is a list of T cell receptor beta chains from one sample in a study of T cell repertoires in cytomegalovirus infection. From the reads, TCRdb called clonotypes with MiXCR, one entry per CDR3 protein. The table records more than 200,000 distinct CDR3 sequences, roughly 10% of them present only once. The sample was PBMCs. The receptor source for this set is a human donor in good health (CMV status not recorded). Some clones in this sample may be carry-over from other donors' samples. Both conserved end residues are part of each CDR3. Each record gives: J gene, clone size, V gene, D gene, CDR3 protein, CDR3 DNA. The D gene is left open where the match is weak. Clone size appears in some rows only: once, few, many, or a class for an expanded clone.

J: TRBJ1-2; size: NA; V: TRBV20-1; D: NA; CDR3: CSAPNQGLGSGYTF; DNA: TGCAGTGCCCCTAACCAGGGCCTAGGGAGTGGCTACACCTTC
J: TRBJ2-7; size: NA; V: TRBV28; D: TRBD1; CDR3: CASRIRDSAYEQYF; DNA: TGTGCCAGCAGGATCCGGGACAGTGCCTACGAGCAGTACTTC
J: TRBJ1-2; size: NA; V: TRBV29-1; D: TRBD1; CDR3: CSVEALGQGEGYTF; DNA: TGCAGCGTTGAAGCCCTAGGACAGGGGGAAGGCTACACCTTC
J: TRBJ2-4; size: many; V: TRBV7-2; D: NA; CDR3: CASSFRVDQGQYF; DNA: TGTGCCAGCAGTTTTAGAGTCGATCAGGGCCAGTACTTC
J: TRBJ2-6; size: NA; V: TRBV5-1; D: NA; CDR3: CASSLGPGTGLSGANVLTF; DNA: TGCGCCAGCAGCTTGGGACCGGGGACGGGTCTGTCTGGGGCCAACGTCCTGACTTTC
J: TRBJ2-1; size: many; V: TRBV12-3/TRBV12-4; D: TRBD2; CDR3: CASSRSSGGPQNEQFF; DNA: TGTGCCAGCAGCAGATCCAGCGGGGGGCCCCAAAATGAGCAGTTCTTC
J: TRBJ1-5; size: few; V: TRBV12-3/TRBV12-4; D: NA; CDR3: CASTLRENQPQHF; DNA: TGTGCCAGCACTCTCAGGGAGAATCAGCCCCAGCATTTT
J: TRBJ1-1; size: NA; V: TRBV29-1; D: NA; CDR3: CSAGSSRTEAFF; DNA: TGCAGCGCCGGGTCCTCCCGGACTGAAGCTTTCTTT
J: TRBJ2-1; size: many; V: TRBV28; D: TRBD2; CDR3: CASMASGSINEQFF; DNA: TGTGCCAGCATGGCTAGCGGGAGTATAAATGAGCAGTTCTTC
J: TRBJ2-1; size: NA; V: TRBV13; D: TRBD1; CDR3: CASSPKTGGVYFNEQFF; DNA: TGTGCCAGCAGCCCCAAGACAGGGGGAGTATATTTCAATGAGCAGTTCTTC
J: TRBJ2-6; size: few; V: TRBV20-1; D: NA; CDR3: CSAETLMANVLTF; DNA: TGCAGTGCTGAAACCCTTATGGCCAACGTCCTGACTTTC
J: TRBJ2-7; size: many; V: TRBV7-2; D: NA; CDR3: CASSLALTRGNYEQYF; DNA: TGTGCCAGCAGCTTAGCGTTAACGCGGGGAAACTACGAGCAGTACTTC
J: TRBJ1-2; size: many; V: TRBV20-1; D: NA; CDR3: CSARVTGPGYTF; DNA: TGCAGTGCTAGAGTAACAGGCCCTGGCTACACCTTC
J: TRBJ1-2; size: many; V: TRBV29-1; D: NA; CDR3: CSVEAASNYGYTF; DNA: TGCAGCGTTGAAGCGGCCTCGAACTATGGCTACACCTTC
J: TRBJ2-1; size: many; V: TRBV11-2; D: TRBD1; CDR3: CASSRDRGEQFF; DNA: TGTGCCAGCAGCCGAGACAGGGGTGAGCAGTTCTTC
J: TRBJ2-3; size: few; V: TRBV20-1; D: TRBD2; CDR3: CSAGPGGQGDTQYF; DNA: TGCAGTGCGGGGCCGGGGGGGCAGGGAGATACGCAGTATTTT
J: TRBJ2-7; size: few; V: TRBV6-6; D: NA; CDR3: CASSYSIGQLSYEQYF; DNA: TGTGCCAGCAGTTACTCGATTGGGCAGCTATCCTACGAGCAGTACTTC
J: TRBJ2-3; size: few; V: TRBV19; D: NA; CDR3: CASSGGLLGTDTQYF; DNA: TGTGCCAGTAGCGGCGGACTGTTGGGCACAGATACGCAGTATTTT
J: TRBJ2-6; size: many; V: TRBV7-8; D: NA; CDR3: CASSLSGNSGANVLTF; DNA: TGTGCCAGCAGCTTAAGTGGTAACTCTGGGGCCAACGTCCTGACTTTC
J: TRBJ2-3; size: NA; V: TRBV7-2; D: NA; CDR3: CAGSLRTDTQYF; DNA: TGTGCCGGCAGCCTACGTACAGATACGCAGTATTTT
J: TRBJ2-7; size: many; V: TRBV6-2/TRBV6-3; D: TRBD1; CDR3: CASSDAGTGNHEQYF; DNA: TGTGCCAGCAGTGACGCCGGGACAGGGAACCACGAGCAGTACTTC
J: TRBJ2-5; size: many; V: TRBV28; D: NA; CDR3: CASSLSEETQYF; DNA: TGTGCCAGCAGTTTATCCGAAGAGACCCAGTACTTC
J: TRBJ2-6; size: few; V: TRBV20-1; D: NA; CDR3: CSAFRRAGANVLTF; DNA: TGCAGTGCTTTCCGCAGGGCAGGGGCCAACGTCCTGACTTTC
J: TRBJ2-7; size: many; V: TRBV6-2/TRBV6-3; D: TRBD1; CDR3: CASSYSVDRGPYYEQYF; DNA: TGTGCCAGCAGTTACTCGGTGGACAGGGGGCCTTACTACGAGCAGTACTTC
J: TRBJ2-1; size: NA; V: TRBV2; D: NA; CDR3: CASSDRGALGGQFF; DNA: TGTGCCAGCAGTGACCGGGGGGCCCTAGGCGGGCAGTTCTTC